The rows below give T cell receptor beta chains drawn from one sample of a study of CD8 T cells in ankylosing spondylitis. TCRdb fed the 5' RACE reads into MiXCR, producing one record per CDR3 protein. Seen here are roughly 200,000 distinct CDR3 sequences, approximately 24% observed once, and the top ten hold less than 8.5%. The sequencing input was blood, either unsorted or a sorted T cell fraction (not recorded which). These receptors came from a male donor with ankylosing spondylitis or in good health (not recorded which). CDR3s include the opening cysteine and the closing phenylalanine or tryptophan. The order of the fields is D gene, J gene, clone size, V gene, CDR3 DNA, CDR3 protein. A D gene is named only where the DNA matches it firmly. Rows may omit the clone size; those that give it use once, few, many or a size class.

>-|TRBJ1-1|many|TRBV3-1
TGTGCCAGCAGCCTGGCCTCCCGGGGGACTGAAGCTTTCTTT
CASSLASRGTEAFF
>TRBD1|TRBJ2-7|few|TRBV5-1
TGCGCCAGCAGCTTGTGGGGACAGGGAGGACCCTACGAGCAGTACTTC
CASSLWGQGGPYEQYF
>TRBD1|TRBJ2-7|many|TRBV5-4
TGTGCCAGCAGCCCCGGACAGGGCCGGGGCGAGCAGTACTTC
CASSPGQGRGEQYF
>TRBD2|TRBJ2-1|few|TRBV19
TGTGCCAGTAGCCAACTAGCGGGAGGGTTCGATGAGCAGTTCTTC
CASSQLAGGFDEQFF
>-|TRBJ1-1|-|TRBV6-5
TGTGCCAGCAGTTACGGTATTGGCGGGGGGAACACTGAAGCTTTCTTT
CASSYGIGGGNTEAFF
>TRBD2|TRBJ2-5|-|TRBV20-1
TGCAGTGCTAGAATGACTAGCGGGAAAGGAGAGACCCAGTACTTC
CSARMTSGKGETQYF
>TRBD1|TRBJ2-7|few|TRBV20-1
TGCAGTGCCGGGGGGACAGGGGGCCACGAGCAGTACTTC
CSAGGTGGHEQYF
>TRBD1|TRBJ1-5|many|TRBV20-1
TGCAGTGCCATAGACAGGGGTGTAGCCGGGGGCAATCAGCCCCAGCATTTT
CSAIDRGVAGGNQPQHF
>TRBD2|TRBJ2-5|-|TRBV29-1
TGCAGCTCGGGACTAGCGGGAGCGGAGACCCAGTACTTC
CSSGLAGAETQYF
>-|TRBJ2-7|-|TRBV29-1
TGCAGCGCAGGAGAGCCCTCCTACGAGCAGTACTTC
CSAGEPSYEQYF
>-|TRBJ2-2|many|TRBV5-1
TGTGCCAGCAGCTTAGACACCGGGGAGCTGTTTTTT
CASSLDTGELFF
>-|TRBJ1-5|-|TRBV4-2
TGTGCCAGCAGCCAAGATAGACTGGGGGCTTCCGGCAATCAGCCCCAGCATTTT
CASSQDRLGASGNQPQHF
>TRBD2|TRBJ2-5|many|TRBV5-1
TGCGCCAGCAGCTTGGTCCTTGGCGGGAGCCAAGAGACCCAGTACTTC
CASSLVLGGSQETQYF
>TRBD2|TRBJ2-3|-|TRBV6-6
TGTGCCAGCCGGACTAGCGATGGAGATACGCAGTATTTT
CASRTSDGDTQYF
>TRBD1|TRBJ2-7|many|TRBV6-1
TGTGCCAGCAGTGGGGGACAGGGCAAAGGCGAGCAGTACTTC
CASSGGQGKGEQYF
>-|TRBJ2-5|many|TRBV6-1
TGTGCCAGCAGTAAGGTTTCTAGCGCAGAGACCCAGTACTTC
CASSKVSSAETQYF
>TRBD1|TRBJ2-1|many|TRBV6-1
TGTGCCAGCAGGATCGGACAGGTCTCCTACAATGAGCAGTTCTTC
CASRIGQVSYNEQFF
>TRBD2|TRBJ2-1|-|TRBV27
TGTGCCAGCAGTTCGGGGGGGGTAGCGGGAGACTACAATGAGCAGTTCTTC
CASSSGGVAGDYNEQFF
>TRBD2|TRBJ2-7|-|TRBV28
TGTGCCAGCAGTTTAGGCGGGGCTAGCGGGAGTACCTACGAGCAGTACTTC
CASSLGGASGSTYEQYF
>-|TRBJ2-1|many|TRBV7-9
TGTGCCAGCAGCTTAGCGATTTCGGGCGGGCGCCATGAGCAGTTCTTC
CASSLAISGGRHEQFF
>-|TRBJ1-5|many|TRBV15
TGTGCCACCAGCAGAGTTCAGGTCAATCAGCCCCAGCATTTT
CATSRVQVNQPQHF
>-|TRBJ2-4|-|TRBV7-2
TGTGCCAGCAGCTCCGGTGGGGTCAAAAACATTCAGTACTTC
CASSSGGVKNIQYF
>-|TRBJ2-7|many|TRBV20-1
TGCAGTGCTAGAGAAAATTACAGGGACGAGCAGTACTTC
CSARENYRDEQYF
>TRBD2|TRBJ2-1|few|TRBV29-1
TGCAGCGTTGAAAGTCTAGCGGGAGGGGGCTACAATGAGCAGTTCTTC
CSVESLAGGGYNEQFF
>-|TRBJ2-1|few|TRBV20-1
TGCAGTGCCTTAGGTGGGAATGAGCAGTTCTTC
CSALGGNEQFF
>TRBD2|TRBJ2-3|-|TRBV29-1
TGCAGCGTTGAAGACTGGACTAGCGGGTTGATAAATACGCAGTATTTT
CSVEDWTSGLINTQYF
>-|TRBJ1-3|-|TRBV20-1
TGCAGTGCTAGAGATTCTGGGCCGACTAGCTCTGGAAACACCATATATTTT
CSARDSGPTSSGNTIYF
>TRBD2|TRBJ2-3|many|TRBV5-1
TGCGCCAGCAGCTTGTGGGCGGGAGGACGCACAGATACGCAGTATTTT
CASSLWAGGRTDTQYF
>-|TRBJ2-3|-|TRBV7-2
TGTGCCAGCAGCTTAGCGTACGGCAGGAGCACAGATACGCAGTATTTT
CASSLAYGRSTDTQYF
>-|TRBJ1-1|many|TRBV6-5
TGTGCCAGCAGTTACAATGGCAGGGGAACGCCTTATAAGGCTCCTGAAGCTTTCTTT
CASSYNGRGTPYKAPEAFF
>TRBD1|TRBJ1-1|many|TRBV18
TGTGCCAGCTCTCAGGGACAGCCGGACACTGAAGCTTTCTTT
CASSQGQPDTEAFF
>TRBD1|TRBJ1-4|few|TRBV20-1
TGCAGTGCTGTTACAGGGGGCTCTAATGAAAAACTGTTTTTT
CSAVTGGSNEKLFF
>-|TRBJ1-1|many|TRBV27
TGTGCCAGCAGTCCGGCGAGGACGCCCGACACTGAAGCTTTCTTT
CASSPARTPDTEAFF
>-|TRBJ2-7|-|TRBV29-1
TGCAGCGTTCGAACAGGCTACGAGCAGTACTTC
CSVRTGYEQYF
>TRBD1|TRBJ1-6|many|TRBV20-1
TGCAGTGCTACCAGTGGGGACAGACGGAATTCACCCCTCCACTTT
CSATSGDRRNSPLHF
>-|TRBJ2-1|few|TRBV20-1
TGCAGTGCTAGTCTTGAGGCTAAGCAGTTCTTC
CSASLEAKQFF
>-|TRBJ2-3|-|TRBV29-1
TGCAGCGTTGGACCCTTGGCCGGAGGAGGCACAGATACGCAGTATTTT
CSVGPLAGGGTDTQYF
>-|TRBJ2-1|many|TRBV5-1
TGCGCCAGCAGCCCGAACGTCCAGGGCAATGAGCAGTTCTTC
CASSPNVQGNEQFF
>-|TRBJ2-1|few|TRBV29-1
TGCAGCGTTGAGGTCCACAATGAGCAGTTCTTC
CSVEVHNEQFF
>-|TRBJ2-4|-|TRBV7-6
TGTGCCAGCAGCGATCCTAGACGAAGAGCCAAAAACATTCAGTACTTC
CASSDPRRRAKNIQYF
>TRBD2|TRBJ2-2|many|TRBV10-3
TGTGCCATCACCCCAAGACTAGCGGGCCACACCGGGGAGCTGTTTTTT
CAITPRLAGHTGELFF
>TRBD2|TRBJ2-5|few|TRBV2
TGTGCCAGCAGTGTTGGTAGCGGGATTACAGAGACCCAGTACTTC
CASSVGSGITETQYF
>TRBD2|TRBJ2-2|-|TRBV10-3
TGTGCCATCCGGGAGGATAGCGACACCGGGGAGCTGTTTTTT
CAIREDSDTGELFF
>-|TRBJ1-6|few|TRBV6-1
TGTGCCAGCAGCAACATCGGGGGGCCACCCTCCTATAATTCACCCCTCCACTTT
CASSNIGGPPSYNSPLHF
>-|TRBJ2-7|few|TRBV9
TGTGCCAGCAGCGTAGGCCCCTTGGTCGCCTACGAGCAGTACTTC
CASSVGPLVAYEQYF
>TRBD2|TRBJ2-3|many|TRBV11-2
TGTGCCAGCAGCTTACGAGCGGGAGACACAGATACGCAGTATTTT
CASSLRAGDTDTQYF
>TRBD2|TRBJ2-1|-|TRBV20-1
TGCAGTGCCCTTCCGGGACTAAGTAATGAGCAGTTCTTC
CSALPGLSNEQFF
>-|TRBJ2-1|-|TRBV20-1
TGCAGTGCTAGAAAAGTCCCGGAGGGCCCCTTCAATGAGCAGTTCTTC
CSARKVPEGPFNEQFF
>-|TRBJ2-7|many|TRBV13
TGTGCCAGCAGCTTAAACGGGTTGGCCTACGAGCAGTACTTC
CASSLNGLAYEQYF
>TRBD1|TRBJ1-2|few|TRBV29-1
TGCAGCGTTGGGACAGGGGTCTATGGCTACACCTTC
CSVGTGVYGYTF
>-|TRBJ1-6|-|TRBV2
TGTGCCAGCAGTGAAGAGCTTGTCAATTCACCCCTCCACTTT
CASSEELVNSPLHF
>-|TRBJ2-5|-|TRBV15
TGTGCCACCAGCGGAGGGGGAGGGTATGAAGAGACCCAGTACTTC
CATSGGGGYEETQYF
>-|TRBJ2-3|many|TRBV5-1
TGCGCCAGCAGCTTGCCAAGGACAGACAGCACAGATACGCAGTATTTT
CASSLPRTDSTDTQYF
>-|TRBJ2-2|many|TRBV5-1
TGCGCCAGCCTGGGCGGGAACACCGGGGAGCTGTTTTTT
CASLGGNTGELFF